This TCR beta chain was profiled in a study of cytomegalovirus exposure and HLA in healthy donors (dated by TCRdb to the late 2010s). About the study as a whole: The 666 repertoires of the first cohort and the 120 validation repertoires were produced on the same platform, according to a later analysis. To predict cytomegalovirus infection status, the study brought together high-throughput TCR immunosequencing, statistical association of individual TCRs with disease status, and machine learning. The study aimed to test whether cataloging public T cell receptors could reveal signatures of past pathogen exposure. A separate validation cohort of about 110 different subjects was used in addition to the 666-subject first cohort.

Here is what the overall study found, with its caveats: All 120 or so repertoires were used to score co-occurrence in the validation cohort in a later analysis, because that analysis had no HLA typing for the cohort. It was suggested by the authors that the approach could potentially be generalized to other disease states and immunological phenotypes. In a later analysis, TCRs clustered in the first cohort were found to also tend to co-occur in the roughly 120 validation repertoires, with approximately 93% of cluster scores above 0. The classifier was reported to diagnose cytomegalovirus status with high specificity and sensitivity in both the original and validation cohorts. The study listed around 160 TCR beta chains as associated with cytomegalovirus. While some public TCRs were present in many individuals, most TCR sequences turned up only very rarely across donors. Three of the identified cytomegalovirus-associated TCR beta chains were confirmed in vitro to be specific for cytomegalovirus antigens.

The donors were included in the validation cohort of some 110 subjects, a group kept apart from the roughly 670-subject first cohort. On this clone: Its specific antigen is unknown. Nothing much larger sits one base from this clone, and base qualities are not available.

Receptors were amplified or captured by the immunoSEQ multiplex PCR assay. Under the source paper's analysis protocol: A statistical classification framework was built to diagnose cytomegalovirus status from the catalog of TCR beta chain sequences. Entries here come from immuneACCESS through TCRdb and include only in-frame sequences with V and J called. Some clones fail to appear in such tables; in the studies checked, an unresolved V gene covers under half of the shortfall, and the cause of the remainder is unknown. V, J and clone size were drawn from that table, and D and trimming were deduced from the DNA. The sample table holds more than 110,000 clones, of which 85% to 90% were seen once. About 7.9% of the sample comes from the top ten. This clonotype originated in a woman aged 18-29 years in good health and CMV-seropositive. Sequenced sample: PBMCs.

In nucleotide form, the sequence is TGTGCCAGCAGGGTCGGGAGCTCCTACGAGCAGTACTTC. This encodes CASRVGSSYEQYF. In this chain, TRBV2 is recombined with TRBJ2-7; the D gene is perhaps TRBD2, on 6 matching bases. CDR3 length: 13 amino acids, cysteine to phenylalanine. The read is trimmed to its CDR3 DNA, 39 bases read in frame from base 1. Looking up the germline V gene yields CDR1 SNHLY and CDR2 FYNNEI. V gives up 6 bases and J gives up 0 bases, and the segment between their germline ends measures 9 bases.